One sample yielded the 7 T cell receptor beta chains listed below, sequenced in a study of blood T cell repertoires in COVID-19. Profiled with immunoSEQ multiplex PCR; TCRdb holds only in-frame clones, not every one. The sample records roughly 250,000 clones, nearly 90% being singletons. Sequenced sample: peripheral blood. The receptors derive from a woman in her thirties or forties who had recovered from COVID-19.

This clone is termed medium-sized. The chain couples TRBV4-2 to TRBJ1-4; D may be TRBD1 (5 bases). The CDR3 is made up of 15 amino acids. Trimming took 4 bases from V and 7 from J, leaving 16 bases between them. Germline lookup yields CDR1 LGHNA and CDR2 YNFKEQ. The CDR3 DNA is TGTGCCAGCAGCCCCCCTCCGGGGGGTGGTGAAAAACTGTTTTTT. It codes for CASSPPPGGGEKLFF.

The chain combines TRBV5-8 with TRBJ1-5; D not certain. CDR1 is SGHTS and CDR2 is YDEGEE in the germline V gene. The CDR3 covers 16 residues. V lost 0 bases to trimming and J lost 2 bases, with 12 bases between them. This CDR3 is CASSLVPYGGNQPQHF. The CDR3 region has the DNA TGTGCCAGCAGCTTGGTCCCCTACGGTGGCAATCAGCCCCAGCATTTT.

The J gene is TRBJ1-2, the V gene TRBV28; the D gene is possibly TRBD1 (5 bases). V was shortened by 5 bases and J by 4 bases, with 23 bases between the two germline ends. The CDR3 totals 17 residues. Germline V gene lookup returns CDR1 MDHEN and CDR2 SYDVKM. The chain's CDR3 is CASSRRVTGPILYGYTF. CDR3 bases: TGTGCCAGCAGTCGCCGGGTAACAGGTCCAATTCTCTATGGCTACACCTTC.

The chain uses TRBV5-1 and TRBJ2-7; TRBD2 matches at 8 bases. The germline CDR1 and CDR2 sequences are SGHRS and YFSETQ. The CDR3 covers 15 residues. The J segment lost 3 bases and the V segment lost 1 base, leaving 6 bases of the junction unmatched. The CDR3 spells CASSLSPAGDYEQYF. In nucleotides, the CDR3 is TGCGCCAGCAGCTTGTCCCCAGCGGGAGACTACGAGCAGTACTTC.

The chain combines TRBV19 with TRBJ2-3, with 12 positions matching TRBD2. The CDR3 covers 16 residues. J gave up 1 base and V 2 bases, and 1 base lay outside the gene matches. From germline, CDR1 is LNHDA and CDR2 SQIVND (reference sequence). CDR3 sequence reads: CASSIRTSGGTDTQYF. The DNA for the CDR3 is TGTGCCAGTAGTATACGGACTAGCGGGGGCACAGATACGCAGTATTTT.

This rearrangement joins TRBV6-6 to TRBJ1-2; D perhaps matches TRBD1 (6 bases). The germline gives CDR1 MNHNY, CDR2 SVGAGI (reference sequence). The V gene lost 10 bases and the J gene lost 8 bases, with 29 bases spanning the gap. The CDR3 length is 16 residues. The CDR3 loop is CATITKTGTTSRGYTF. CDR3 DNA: TGTGCCACCATAACTAAGACCGGGACAACAAGTCGAGGCTACACCTTC.

The CDR3 nucleotides read TGTGCCACCAGCAGACTCGGGGTTTCCTACGAGCAGTACTTC. It specifies CATSRLGVSYEQYF. The V gene is TRBV15, the J gene TRBJ2-7, with D perhaps TRBD2 (5 bases). The CDR3 sequence is 14 residues long. CDR1 and CDR2 (germline): LNHNV, YYDKDF (reference sequence). The V and J ends lost 2 bases and 1 base respectively, with 9 bases between them.